The rows below give T cell receptor beta chains drawn from one sample of a study of PD-1 blockade in classical Hodgkin lymphoma. Here immunoSEQ multiplex PCR was the method, and the copy in TCRdb shows in-frame clones only, minus some. The sample carries around 99,000 clones, roughly 81% recorded once. The sample consisted of peripheral blood mononuclear cells (PBMCs), taken before the second cycle of nivolumab. The source of these receptors is a human donor with classical Hodgkin lymphoma. The CDR3 runs from the conserved cysteine through the conserved F or W. Each record gives: V gene, D gene, CDR3 protein. D genes are given only for firm matches.

TRBV5-4	.	CASSLETYGYTF
TRBV7-9	.	CASSLMGASGELFF
TRBV18	.	CASSPQGINEKLFF
TRBV30	.	CAWSNLAGPGEQFF
TRBV18	.	CASSPRRAVNTEAFF
TRBV6-6	.	CASSYVNTEAFF
TRBV7-2	TRBD2	CASSLGTSGGLGQFF
TRBV29-1	.	CSVEGERGWGTEAFF
TRBV5-6	TRBD1	CASSSLGQQYEQYF
TRBV11-3	.	CASSSPGPLGGGELFF
TRBV2	.	CASRADSSGNTIYF
TRBV5-1	TRBD2	CASRGTSANNEQFF
TRBV5-1	TRBD1	CASSLDGTGTTEAFF
TRBV5-1	TRBD2	CASSSLAGVEDTQYF
TRBV19	TRBD1	CARAGGHPTARETYEQYF
TRBV9	.	CASSFRGQPYQETQYF
TRBV7-9	.	CASSFSLANTGELFF
TRBV5-1	TRBD1	CASSQGAVVGLLGEQYF